These 21 T cell receptor beta chains originate from one sample sequenced in a study of CD8+CD57+ T cells in acquired aplastic anemia. All sequencing subjects had displayed CD8+CD57+ cell expansion on flow cytometry. Genomic DNA served as template for TCR beta VDJ and CDR3 profiling. TCRdb independently ran MiXCR on the reads; one entry per CDR3 protein. The sample lists fewer than 300,000 distinct CDR3 sequences, around 82% occurring once. Sequencing was done on a sample of sorted CD4+, CD8+, or CD8+CD57+ T cells (not recorded which) from PBMCs. The origin of the receptors is a human donor with aplastic anemia.

The chain has TRBV6-1 and TRBJ2-5; 14 positions agree with TRBD2. Germline CDR1 reads MNHNS; CDR2 reads SASEGT. V dropped 10 bases and J dropped 5; count of bases not matched to a gene: 21. The CDR3 is made up of 19 amino acids. For the CDR3, the DNA is TGTGCCACCAAGAGAGGCGGTATGACTAGCGGGGGGGCGCAGGAGACCCAGTACTTC. Translation: CATKRGGMTSGGAQETQYF.

This clonotype came up once. The chain combines TRBV6-6 with TRBJ2-7; a weak D match, TRBD1 (6 bases). The CDR3 runs to 14 residues. The V end was cut by 2 bases, the J end by 4 bases, with 12 bases between. From germline, CDR1 is MNHNY and CDR2 SVGAGI (reference sequence). Here the CDR3 reads CASSYVQGRYEQYV. CDR3 bases: TGTGCCAGCAGTTACGTGCAGGGGCGTTACGAGCAGTACGTC.

V and J are TRBV7-2 and TRBJ2-1; D is ambiguous. The CDR3 sequence is 13 residues long. Germline CDR1 SGHTA, CDR2 FQGNSA. V was shortened by 2 bases and J by 3 bases, with 5 bases between the two germline ends. CDR3 DNA: TGTGCCAGCAGCTTAACACACTACAATGAGCAGTTCTTC. Protein sequence: CASSLTHYNEQFF.

V gene TRBV2 combines with J gene TRBJ2-7; 8 bases are a match to TRBD1. The CDR3 sequence is 16 residues long. Germline-derived CDR1 and CDR2 are SNHLY and FYNNEI. The CDR3 DNA reads TGTGCCAGCAGGGGAGTGGGACAGGCGAACCCTGCAGATCACTTTGTC. Its protein product is CASRGVGQANPADHFV.

The chain joins TRBV2 to TRBJ2-5; D may be TRBD2 (5 bases). The V end lost 10 bases, the J end lost 10 bases, and 25 bases lay between the germline ends. In germline, CDR1 is SNHLY, CDR2 FYNNEI. This CDR3 is 14 amino acids long. The CDR3 DNA sequence: TGTGCCACCAGCGGCGGCAGCAAGCAAGCGCACCAGTACTTC. Translating gives CATSGGSKQAHQYF.

The V call is TRBV7-6, the J call TRBJ2-5; D is perhaps TRBD1 or TRBD2 (5 bases each). The V end lost 4 bases, the J end lost 1 base, and 7 bases lay between the germline ends. The V gene's germline CDR1 is SGHVS and CDR2 FNYEAQ. The CDR3 extends over 13 amino acids. CDR3 sequence reads: CASSWGIQETQYF. CDR3 DNA: TGTGCCAGCAGCTGGGGGATCCAAGAGACCCAGTACTTC.

The chain combines TRBV11-3 with TRBJ2-1; TRBD1 matches 7 bases. The CDR3 is 13 amino acids. Germline V gene lookup returns CDR1 SGHNT and CDR2 YENEEA. The ends lost 5 bases at V and 7 bases at J; junction bases unmatched: 5. CDR3 nucleotide sequence: TGTGCCAGCAGCAGGGGGCCGAGGAATGAGCAGTTCTTC. Amino acids: CASSRGPRNEQFF.

Details on this clonotype: Its ends do not fully match the called genes, so a read error is possible. The J gene is TRBJ1-2, the V gene TRBV19; possibly TRBD1 for D (6 bases). There are 15 residues in the CDR3. CDR1 is LNHDA, CDR2 SQIVND, per germline (reference sequence). This chain's CDR3 is CASSLAGGADYGHTF. CDR3 DNA: TGTGCCAGTAGCTTGGCTGGGGGCGCCGACTATGGCCACACCTTC.

In regard to this clonotype: The junction departs from germline at one end; a sequencing error may be responsible. CDR3 sequence (DNA): TGTGCCACCAGCAGAGGCGGCGATCCAGATACCCAGTATTTT. This translates into CATSRGGDPDTQYF. The chain is built from TRBV15 and TRBJ2-3; D gene uncertain. Germline CDR1 LNHNV, CDR2 YYDKDF (reference sequence). The CDR3 is made up of 14 amino acids.

In regard to this clonotype: The junction departs from the called germline gene at one end, perhaps through a read error. The chain combines TRBV2 with TRBJ2-1; 7 positions agree with TRBD2. CDR1 is SNHLY, CDR2 FYNNEI, per germline. The CDR3 spans 15 residues. CDR3 nucleotides: TGTGCCAGTAGTGGAGTGAGCGGGGCCTACACTGAGCAGTTCTTC. The encoded protein is CASSGVSGAYTEQFF.

In regard to this clonotype: The CDR3 carries no conserved terminal phenylalanine or tryptophan, so it likely arises from a read error. V usage is TRBV2 and J usage is TRBJ1-1; 10 bases align to TRBD1. CDR1 is SNHLY, CDR2 FYNNEI, per germline. There are 12 residues in the CDR3. V trimming: 10 bases; J trimming: 4 bases; junction bases outside the gene matches: 3. The CDR3: CATGDRGTEAFY. The CDR3 DNA is TGTGCCACCGGGGACAGGGGCACTGAAGCTTTCTAT.

This chain links TRBV20-1 with TRBJ2-7; TRBD1 matches 7 bases. The germline V gene encodes CDR1 DFQATT and CDR2 SNEGSKA (reference sequence). The CDR3 runs to 13 residues. V lost 6 bases to trimming and J lost 8 bases; unmatched junction nucleotides: 13. CDR3 sequence (DNA): TGCAGTGCAACCGGGACAGCGGAAAATCAGCAGTACTTC. Residues: CSATGTAENQQYF.

J is TRBJ2-1 and V is TRBV9; D is uncertain. V was cut by 0 bases and J by 14 bases, with 21 bases left in between. The germline V gene encodes CDR1 SGDLS and CDR2 YYNGEE. This CDR3 is 15 amino acids long. The CDR3 reads CASSVGGDGYTDEFF. Here the CDR3 DNA reads TGTGCCAGCAGCGTAGGAGGCGATGGCTACACTGACGAGTTCTTC.

This rearrangement joins TRBV15 to TRBJ2-1; 10 bases line up with TRBD1. The CDR3 runs 14 residues. CDR1 is LNHNV and CDR2 is YYDKDF in the germline V gene (reference sequence). The J segment lost 12 bases and the V segment lost 10 bases, leaving 15 bases of the junction unmatched. Here the CDR3 reads CASRRQGADDAQFF. The CDR3 nucleotides read TGTGCCAGCAGGAGACAGGGGGCAGACGATGCGCAGTTCTTC. The whole variable domain, filled in from reference TRBV15 and TRBJ2-1, reads DAMVIQNPRYQVTQFGKPVTLSCSQTLNHNVMYWYQQKSSQAPKLLFHYYDKDFNNEADTPDNFQSRRPNTSFCFLDIRSPGLGDTAMYLCASRRQGADDAQFFGPGTRLTVL.

In regard to this clonotype: It is likely a read error, because the conserved phenylalanine at the end of the CDR3 is missing. The DNA is omitted, as the CDR3 cannot be located on it reliably, and the CDR3 follows TCRdb's listing. V and J are TRBV9 and TRBJ2-4. Germline V gene data show CDR1 as SGDLS and CDR2 as YYNGEE. The CDR3 is 12 amino acids long, termini counted. The chain's CDR3 is CASGGAGQLGCY.

This clonotype appeared a single time. DNA for the CDR3: TGTGCCAGCAGTTTCCGTGACCAAGAGACCCAGTACTTC. Its protein product is CASSFRDQETQYF. The chain links TRBV13 to TRBJ2-7; D not certain. The DNA end favors TRBJ2-5, so the J call may be wrong. Germline V lookup: CDR1 PRHDT, CDR2 FYEKMQ (reference sequence). The CDR3 extends over 13 amino acids.

The genes are TRBV5-1 and TRBJ1-5, with 8 bases fitting TRBD1. This CDR3 spans 13 amino acids. CDR1 SGHRS and CDR2 YFSETQ come from the germline V gene. V lost 6 bases and J lost 12; bases outside the gene matches: 11. The CDR3 reads CASKAGGYVHQHF. CDR3 nucleotide sequence: TGCGCCAGCAAGGCAGGGGGCTATGTCCACCAGCATTTT. The variable domain in full, completed from reference TRBV5-1 and TRBJ1-5, reads KAGVTQTPRYLIKTRGQQVTLSCSPISGHRSVSWYQQTPGQGLQFLFEYFSETQRNKGNFPGRFSGRQFSNSRSEMNVSTLELGDSALYLCASKAGGYVHQHFGDGTRLSIL.

The J gene is TRBJ1-1, the V gene TRBV7-3; D unresolved. Germline assignment: CDR1 SGHTA and CDR2 FQGTGA. The CDR3 has 14 residues. V lost 1 base and J lost 0, with 6 bases in between. The DNA for the CDR3 is TGTGCCAGCAGCTTAAATGGGTTGAACACTGAAGCTTTCTTT. Protein: CASSLNGLNTEAFF.

This sequence joins TRBV7-9 and TRBJ2-1, with D perhaps matching TRBD2 (6 bases). Germline CDR1 is SEHNR and CDR2 is FQNEAQ (reference sequence). V lost 3 bases, J lost 3 bases, and 21 bases lay in between. CDR3 length equals 18 residues. The CDR3 DNA follows: TGTGCCAGCAGCTTTCCCAGAACCCGGGACTCCCGCTACAATGAGCAGTTCTTC. Its protein is CASSFPRTRDSRYNEQFF.

The chain employs TRBV7-9 and TRBJ2-3; D might be TRBD2 (5 bases). The CDR3 contains 15 residues. V dropped 1 base and J dropped 2 bases, with 10 bases sitting between them. Germline loops: CDR1 SEHNR, CDR2 FQNEAQ (reference sequence). The CDR3 sequence: CASSLDPGYTDTQYF. The CDR3 DNA sequence: TGTGCCAGCAGCTTAGATCCGGGGTACACAGATACGCAGTATTTT.

This clonotype was picked up many times. The rearrangement links TRBV4-1 to TRBJ1-6; 9 bases align to TRBD1. Germline CDR1 reads MGHRA; CDR2 reads YSYEKL. After removal of 5 bases from V and 7 bases from J, the junction contained 3 bases not matched to a gene. The length of the CDR3 is 14 residues. This CDR3 reads CASSSTGGNSPLHF. In DNA, the CDR3 is TGCGCCAGCAGCTCGACAGGGGGGAATTCACCCCTCCACTTT.